Shown below are 3 T cell receptor beta chains from a single sample sequenced in a study of blood T cell repertoires in COVID-19 (TCRdb year 2020). The library was built by means of the immunoSEQ multiplex PCR assay. The source is immuneACCESS, and TCRdb retained only in-frame sequences with V and J called. Part of the clones is not carried over; for the studies checked, unresolved V genes explain less than half of this, and the remainder is unexplained. The sample data list under 90,000 clones, and over 65% of these were observed just once. Together, the top ten hold less than 7.5% of the sample. What was sequenced was peripheral blood. The receptor set was obtained from a man in his forties or fifties with active or convalescent COVID-19.

This chain uses TRBV6-2 or TRBV6-3 with TRBJ2-3; 9 positions match TRBD1. Germline-derived CDR1 and CDR2 are MNHEY and SVGEGT. This CDR3 is built from 14 residues. With 6 bases clipped from V and 6 bases from J, the junction kept 7 bases outside the gene matches. CDR3 residues: CASSPTGGVDTQYF. The CDR3 nucleotides are TGTGCCAGCAGCCCGACAGGGGGGGTCGATACGCAGTATTTT.

The genes are TRBV29-1 and TRBJ1-1; TRBD1 might be the D (5 bases). Germline CDR1 SQVTM, CDR2 ANQGSEA. This CDR3 is 14 amino acids long. Between the trimmed V and J ends, which lost 4 bases and 7 bases, there was a span of 19 bases. CDR3 sequence (DNA): TGCAGCGTTGCCAAAGACCCAACAAGGGGTGAAGCTTTCTTT. Protein product: CSVAKDPTRGEAFF. Variable domain in full (rest from reference TRBV29-1 and TRBJ1-1): SAVISQKPSRDICQRGTSLTIQCQVDSQVTMMFWYRQQPGQSLTLIATANQGSEATYESGFVIDKFPISRPNLTFSTLTVSNMSPEDSSIYLCSVAKDPTRGEAFFGQGTRLTVV.

V usage is TRBV5-1 and J usage is TRBJ2-5, with D possibly being TRBD2 (5 bases). The CDR3 runs 13 residues. The germline V gene encodes CDR1 SGHRS and CDR2 YFSETQ. V lost 5 bases, J lost 4 bases, and 12 bases lay in between. This CDR3 reads CASRAGLSETQYF. In DNA, the CDR3 is TGCGCCAGCAGGGCCGGACTTTCAGAGACCCAGTACTTC.